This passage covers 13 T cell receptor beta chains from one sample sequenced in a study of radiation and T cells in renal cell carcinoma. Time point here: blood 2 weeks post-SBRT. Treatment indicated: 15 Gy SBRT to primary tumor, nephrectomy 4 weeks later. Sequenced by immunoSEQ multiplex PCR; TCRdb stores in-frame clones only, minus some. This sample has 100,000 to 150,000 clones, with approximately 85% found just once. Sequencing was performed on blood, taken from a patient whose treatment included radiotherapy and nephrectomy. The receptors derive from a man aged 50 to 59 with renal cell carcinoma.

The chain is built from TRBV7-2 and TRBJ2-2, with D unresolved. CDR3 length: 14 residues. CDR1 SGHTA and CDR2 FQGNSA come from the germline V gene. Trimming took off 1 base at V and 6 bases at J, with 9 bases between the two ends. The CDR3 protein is CASSLVGISGELFF. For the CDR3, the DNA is TGTGCCAGCAGCTTAGTTGGGATTTCCGGGGAGCTGTTTTTT. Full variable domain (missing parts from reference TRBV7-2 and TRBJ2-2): GAGVSQSPSNKVTEKGKDVELRCDPISGHTALYWYRQSLGQGLEFLIYFQGNSAPDKSGLPSDRFSAERTGGSVSTLTIQRTQQEDSAVYLCASSLVGISGELFFGEGSRLTVL.

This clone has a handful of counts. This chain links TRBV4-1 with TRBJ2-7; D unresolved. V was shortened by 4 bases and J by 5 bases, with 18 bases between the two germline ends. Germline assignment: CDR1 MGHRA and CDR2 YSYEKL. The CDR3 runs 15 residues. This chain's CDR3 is CASSRAIFGQDEQYF. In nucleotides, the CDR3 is TGCGCCAGCAGCCGGGCGATTTTTGGCCAGGACGAGCAGTACTTC.

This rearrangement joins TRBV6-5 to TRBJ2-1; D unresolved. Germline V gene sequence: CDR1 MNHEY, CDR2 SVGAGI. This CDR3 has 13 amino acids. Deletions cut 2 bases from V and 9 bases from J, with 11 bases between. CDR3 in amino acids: CASSYRHQGEQFF. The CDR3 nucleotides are TGTGCCAGCAGTTACCGACACCAAGGTGAGCAGTTCTTC.

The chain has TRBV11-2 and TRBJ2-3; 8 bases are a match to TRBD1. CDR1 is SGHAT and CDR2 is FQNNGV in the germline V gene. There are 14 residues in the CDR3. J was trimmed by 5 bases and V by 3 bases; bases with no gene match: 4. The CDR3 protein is CASSFRGQIDTQYF. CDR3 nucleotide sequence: TGTGCCAGCAGCTTCAGGGGGCAAATAGATACGCAGTATTTT.

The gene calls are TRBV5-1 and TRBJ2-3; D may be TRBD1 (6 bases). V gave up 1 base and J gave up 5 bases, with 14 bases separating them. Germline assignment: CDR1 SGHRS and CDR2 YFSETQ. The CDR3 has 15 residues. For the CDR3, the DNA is TGCGCCAGCAGCTTGAGACAGGCGAGTAGAGATACGCAGTATTTT. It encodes CASSLRQASRDTQYF.

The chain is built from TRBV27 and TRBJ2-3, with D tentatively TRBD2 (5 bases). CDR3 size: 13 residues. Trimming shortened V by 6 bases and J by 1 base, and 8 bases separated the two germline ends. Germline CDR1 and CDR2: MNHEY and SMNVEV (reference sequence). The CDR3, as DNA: TGTGCCAGCAGAGGAGCGGGCACAGATACGCAGTATTTT. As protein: CASRGAGTDTQYF.

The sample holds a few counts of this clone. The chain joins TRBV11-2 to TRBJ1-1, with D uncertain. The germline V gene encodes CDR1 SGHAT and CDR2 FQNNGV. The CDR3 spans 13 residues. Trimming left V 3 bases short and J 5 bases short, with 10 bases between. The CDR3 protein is CASSFGERTEAFF. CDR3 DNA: TGTGCCAGCAGCTTTGGGGAACGAACTGAAGCTTTCTTT.

CDR3 region: CASSPRRGGGYEQYF. In DNA form, the CDR3 reads TGTGCCAGCTCACCACGTCGGGGAGGGGGCTACGAGCAGTACTTC. J is TRBJ2-7 and V is TRBV18, with a weak D call TRBD2 (7 bases). Germline CDR1 and CDR2: KGHSH and LQKENI. V was pared by 1 base and J by 3 bases, with 13 bases between. The CDR3 sequence is 15 residues long.

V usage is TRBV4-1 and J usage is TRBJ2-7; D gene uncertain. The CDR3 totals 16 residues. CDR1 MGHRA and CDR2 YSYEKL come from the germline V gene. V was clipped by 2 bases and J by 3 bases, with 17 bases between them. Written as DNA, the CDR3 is TGCGCCAGCAGCCAATCCTTGGCGGAGACGCTCTACGAGCAGTACTTC. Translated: CASSQSLAETLYEQYF.

In nucleotides, the CDR3 is TGTGCCAGCAGCCTAGCCAAGGGGTTTGTAGCCTACGAGCAGTACTTC. Residues: CASSLAKGFVAYEQYF. The chain recombines TRBV13 with TRBJ2-7; possibly TRBD1 or TRBD2 for D (5 bases each). CDR3 length: 16 amino acids. Deletions cut 5 bases from V and 2 bases from J, with 19 bases between. Germline V gene sequence: CDR1 PRHDT, CDR2 FYEKMQ (reference sequence).

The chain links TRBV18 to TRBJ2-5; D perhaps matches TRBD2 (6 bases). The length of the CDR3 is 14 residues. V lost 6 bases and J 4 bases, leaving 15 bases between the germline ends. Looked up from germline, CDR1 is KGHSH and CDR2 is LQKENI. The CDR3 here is CASSPDVRGETQYF. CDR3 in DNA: TGTGCCAGCTCGCCCGATGTGCGGGGAGAGACCCAGTACTTC.

CDR3 loop: CASGPRDTDTQYF. Written as DNA, the CDR3 is TGTGCTAGTGGTCCGCGGGACACAGATACGCAGTATTTT. The V and J genes are TRBV12-5 and TRBJ2-3; D possibly corresponds to TRBD2 (6 bases). The V and J ends lost 5 bases and 2 bases respectively, with 8 bases between them. The CDR3 has 13 amino acids. The germline gives CDR1 LGHNT, CDR2 FRNRAP. The whole variable domain, filled in from reference TRBV12-5 and TRBJ2-3, reads DARVTQTPRHKVTEMGQEVTMRCQPILGHNTVFWYRQTMMQGLELLAYFRNRAPLDDSGMPKDRFSAEMPDATLATLKIQPSEPRDSAVYFCASGPRDTDTQYFGPGTRLTVL.

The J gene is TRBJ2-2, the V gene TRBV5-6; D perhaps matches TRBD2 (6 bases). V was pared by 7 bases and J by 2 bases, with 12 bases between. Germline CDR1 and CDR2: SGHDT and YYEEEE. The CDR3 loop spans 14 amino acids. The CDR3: CASAAGKNTGELFF. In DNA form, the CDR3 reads TGTGCCAGCGCAGCGGGCAAAAACACCGGGGAGCTGTTTTTT.